These T cell receptor beta chains were read from a single sample in a study of identical twins. From the 5' RACE reads, TCRdb called clonotypes with MiXCR, one entry per CDR3 protein. This sample yields around 960,000 distinct CDR3 sequences, of which roughly an eighth are seen a single time; 1.5% to 2% belongs to the top ten. This sample was shared with a second study, whose subject was yellow fever vaccine responses in identical twins.

Specimen: PBMCs. Source of these receptors: a young woman in good health. Both conserved end residues are part of each CDR3. Each record gives: clone size, V gene, J gene, D gene, CDR3 protein, CDR3 DNA. A D gene is named only where the DNA matches it firmly. A row's size may be missing; if present it is once, few, many or a size class.

few	TRBV7-8	TRBJ2-5	TRBD2	CASSLVGAGSQETQYF	TGTGCCAGCAGCTTAGTGGGAGCGGGGTCCCAAGAGACCCAGTACTTC
few	TRBV20-1	TRBJ1-4	TRBD1	CSAKTQGARRGNEKLFF	TGCAGTGCTAAAACACAGGGGGCGCGGAGAGGGAATGAAAAACTGTTTTTT
many	TRBV19	TRBJ1-1	TRBD1	CASRRQGSEAFF	TGTGCCAGTAGAAGACAGGGCTCTGAAGCTTTCTTT
once	TRBV5-6	TRBJ2-3	-	CASSPAGRRTDTQYF	TGTGCCAGCAGCCCGGCCGGCAGGCGCACAGATACGCAGTATTTT
few	TRBV7-3	TRBJ2-2	-	CASSPGVIGELFF	TGTGCCAGCAGCCCCGGAGTAATCGGGGAGCTGTTTTTT
-	TRBV3-1	TRBJ2-3	-	CASSFGQTSTDTQYF	TGTGCCAGCAGTTTTGGACAGACAAGCACAGATACGCAGTATTTT
-	TRBV7-9	TRBJ1-6	TRBD1	CASSMGQNYNSPLHF	TGTGCCAGCAGCATGGGACAGAACTATAATTCACCCCTCCACTTT
many	TRBV5-6	TRBJ2-1	-	CASSFDEGVIYNEQFF	TGTGCCAGCAGCTTCGACGAGGGAGTGATATACAATGAGCAGTTCTTC
few	TRBV12-3/TRBV12-4	TRBJ2-1	TRBD2	CASSASGGHNEQFF	TGTGCCAGCAGTGCTAGCGGAGGACACAATGAGCAGTTCTTC
-	TRBV11-1	TRBJ2-2	TRBD1	CASSPRPGQRNTGELFF	TGTGCCAGCAGCCCGAGACCGGGACAGAGGAACACCGGGGAGCTGTTTTTT
many	TRBV24-1	TRBJ2-1	-	CATSDGRLYNEQFF	TGTGCCACCAGTGATGGACGGCTCTACAATGAGCAGTTCTTC
many	TRBV7-8	TRBJ2-1	-	CASSPPPGRNEQFF	TGTGCCAGCAGCCCCCCACCGGGAAGGAATGAGCAGTTCTTC
many	TRBV11-2	TRBJ2-3	-	CASSFSFSTDTQYF	TGTGCCAGCAGCTTTAGTTTTAGCACAGATACGCAGTATTTT
few	TRBV7-9	TRBJ2-7	TRBD1	CASSSSVRGQAYEQYF	TGTGCCAGCAGCAGTAGTGTCAGGGGGCAAGCCTACGAGCAGTACTTC
once	TRBV5-1	TRBJ1-3	-	CASSLGHLSGNTIYF	TGCGCCAGCAGCTTGGGACACTTGTCTGGAAACACCATATATTTT
-	TRBV20-1	TRBJ2-5	-	CSARDLGPQETQYF	TGCAGTGCTAGAGATCTAGGGCCACAAGAGACCCAGTACTTC
few	TRBV6-1	TRBJ2-1	TRBD1	CASSEQAGGTYNEQFF	TGTGCCAGCAGTGAGCAAGCAGGGGGTACCTACAATGAGCAGTTCTTC
many	TRBV6-5	TRBJ2-1	TRBD1	CASSYSRDRGWDEQFF	TGTGCCAGCAGTTACTCGAGGGACAGGGGTTGGGATGAGCAGTTCTTC
-	TRBV12-3/TRBV12-4	TRBJ2-6	-	CASSFRKGNPGANVLTF	TGTGCCAGCAGTTTTCGCAAAGGGAACCCTGGGGCCAACGTCCTGACTTTC
few	TRBV5-1	TRBJ2-2	-	CASSQKRWTVNTGELFF	TGCGCCAGCAGCCAAAAACGATGGACGGTGAACACCGGGGAGCTGTTTTTT
once	TRBV7-9	TRBJ2-5	-	CATPGVTETQYF	TGTGCCACCCCAGGGGTTACAGAGACCCAGTACTTC
few	TRBV20-1	TRBJ2-3	-	CSARRASGRTDTQYF	TGCAGTGCTAGACGAGCAAGCGGGCGCACAGATACGCAGTATTTT
-	TRBV12-3/TRBV12-4	TRBJ2-3	TRBD2	CASRGLAGAADTQYF	TGTGCCAGCAGGGGCCTAGCGGGAGCGGCGGATACGCAGTATTTT
-	TRBV6-2/TRBV6-3	TRBJ2-1	TRBD2	CASSYSKRGRGSGRAFEQFF	TGTGCCAGCAGTTACTCGAAAAGGGGGCGAGGCAGCGGGAGGGCCTTTGAGCAGTTCTTC
many	TRBV5-1	TRBJ2-5	TRBD2	CASSLSGLAEFQYF	TGCGCCAGCAGCCTGTCAGGACTAGCGGAATTCCAGTACTTC
many	TRBV10-2	TRBJ2-1	-	CASTTVWASEPHNEQFF	TGCGCCAGCACCACGGTATGGGCTAGCGAGCCTCACAATGAGCAGTTCTTC
-	TRBV20-1	TRBJ2-7	-	CSARDGEGANYEQYF	TGCAGTGCTAGAGATGGGGAGGGGGCGAACTACGAGCAGTACTTC
many	TRBV5-1	TRBJ2-1	-	CASSPEFNEQFF	TGCGCCAGCAGCCCGGAGTTCAATGAGCAGTTCTTC
-	TRBV20-1	TRBJ2-5	TRBD2	CSAKAGLAGKHGETQYF	TGCAGTGCTAAAGCGGGACTAGCGGGAAAGCATGGGGAGACCCAGTACTTC
-	TRBV12-3/TRBV12-4	TRBJ2-1	TRBD1	CASSLDRGDNEQFF	TGTGCCAGCAGCTTGGACAGGGGAGACAATGAGCAGTTCTTC
-	TRBV7-9	TRBJ2-3	TRBD2	CASGSGGLTDTQYF	TGTGCCAGCGGAAGCGGGGGCCTCACAGATACGCAGTATTTT
few	TRBV28	TRBJ2-1	TRBD2	CASSLLAGADVYEQFF	TGTGCCAGCAGTTTACTAGCGGGAGCAGATGTATATGAGCAGTTCTTC
-	TRBV7-9	TRBJ2-1	TRBD2	CASSKAGFWDEQFF	TGTGCCAGCAGTAAAGCGGGGTTCTGGGATGAGCAGTTCTTC
few	TRBV10-3	TRBJ2-3	TRBD2	CAISSGARADTQYF	TGTGCCATCTCTAGCGGGGCACGGGCAGATACGCAGTATTTT
few	TRBV27	TRBJ1-5	-	CATSGMGSQPQHF	TGTGCCACCTCAGGGATGGGCAGTCAGCCCCAGCATTTT
-	TRBV7-6	TRBJ1-5	TRBD1	CASSLAGGQGASQPQHF	TGTGCCAGCAGCTTGGCCGGAGGACAGGGGGCGAGTCAGCCCCAGCATTTT
few	TRBV5-6	TRBJ2-1	-	CASSLFSNNEQFF	TGTGCCAGCAGCTTGTTTTCGAACAATGAGCAGTTCTTC
few	TRBV25-1	TRBJ2-3	-	CASMSLVSTDTQYF	TGTGCCAGCATGAGTCTAGTTAGCACAGATACGCAGTATTTT
-	TRBV7-9	TRBJ1-5	-	CASSYSGQSSNQPQHF	TGTGCCAGCAGCTATTCCGGACAGAGTAGCAATCAGCCCCAGCATTTT
-	TRBV7-8	TRBJ1-2	-	CASTSGDVNYGYTF	TGTGCCAGCACCTCGGGGGATGTTAACTATGGCTACACCTTC
-	TRBV6-1	TRBJ1-2	TRBD1	CATFKTGSNYGYTF	TGTGCCACTTTTAAGACAGGGAGCAACTATGGCTACACCTTC
-	TRBV27	TRBJ1-1	-	CASSPGISEAFF	TGTGCCAGCAGCCCGGGGATCTCTGAAGCTTTCTTT
few	TRBV18	TRBJ1-5	-	CASSEGANQPQHF	TGTGCCAGCTCAGAAGGAGCTAATCAGCCCCAGCATTTT
few	TRBV9	TRBJ2-1	-	CASSETPITSYNEQFF	TGTGCCAGCAGCGAAACTCCGATTACCTCCTACAATGAGCAGTTCTTC
few	TRBV6-2/TRBV6-3	TRBJ2-3	TRBD1	CASSYRHLTGPPTDTQYF	TGTGCCAGCAGTTACCGACATTTGACAGGGCCCCCCACAGATACGCAGTATTTT
-	TRBV6-4	TRBJ2-1	-	CASSDDTNNEQFF	TGTGCCAGCAGTGACGACACAAACAATGAGCAGTTCTTC
-	TRBV10-2	TRBJ2-3	-	CASGGAGLTDTQYF	TGCGCCAGCGGGGGGGCGGGTCTCACAGATACGCAGTATTTT
few	TRBV27	TRBJ2-6	-	CASKGDPLSGANVLTF	TGTGCCAGTAAGGGGGACCCTTTGTCTGGGGCCAACGTCCTGACTTTC
few	TRBV11-2	TRBJ2-1	-	CASRVNGNEQFF	TGTGCCAGCAGGGTGAATGGCAATGAGCAGTTCTTC
-	TRBV29-1	TRBJ1-2	-	CSVEFRDLPGYGYTF	TGCAGCGTTGAATTCCGGGACCTCCCTGGCTATGGCTACACCTTC
-	TRBV20-1	TRBJ2-5	-	CSATPTFQETQYF	TGCAGTGCGACCCCGACATTCCAAGAGACCCAGTACTTC
many	TRBV12-3/TRBV12-4	TRBJ1-2	-	CASNLDRTYGYTF	TGTGCCAGCAACCTGGACAGAACCTATGGCTACACCTTC
-	TRBV12-3/TRBV12-4	TRBJ2-1	-	CASSFSGPAF	TGTGCCAGCAGTTTTTCCGGGCCCGCCTTC
many	TRBV12-3/TRBV12-4	TRBJ1-5	-	CASSFWGPGQPQHF	TGTGCCAGCAGTTTTTGGGGTCCCGGGCAGCCCCAGCATTTT
few	TRBV7-2	TRBJ2-2	TRBD1	CASSGTGGSGELFF	TGTGCCAGCAGCGGAACAGGGGGCTCCGGGGAGCTGTTTTTT
few	TRBV5-1	TRBJ2-5	-	CASSFGLEGETQYF	TGCGCCAGCAGCTTCGGACTTGAGGGGGAGACCCAGTACTTC
few	TRBV7-8	TRBJ2-1	-	CASSLDGGGNEQFF	TGTGCCAGCAGCTTAGACGGGGGTGGGAATGAGCAGTTCTTC
-	TRBV5-4	TRBJ1-5	TRBD1	CASSLKGGTGGFGNQPQHF	TGTGCCAGCAGCTTAAAAGGGGGGACAGGGGGATTTGGCAATCAGCCCCAGCATTTT